This TCR beta chain came from a study of post-analysis software for immune sequencing data. The junction had 6 bases not matched to a gene; V was cut back by 3 bases and J by 5 bases. This CDR3 is built from 16 residues. Germline loops: CDR1 SGHTA, CDR2 FQGNSA. Points from the study as a whole: Patients used several TRBV segments, including TRBV5-6, TRBV5-1 and TRBV20-1, more often than controls. Versus controls, multiple sclerosis patients showed significantly lower diversity (normalized Chao1).

cDNA libraries of TCR beta carried unique molecular identifiers. A single record per CDR3 protein comes from TCRdb applying MiXCR to the PCR reads. Of over 150,000 distinct CDR3 sequences listed, roughly 31% are singletons. This clonotype was seen ten or more times. Antigen unknown. The J gene is TRBJ2-5, the V gene TRBV7-2; 13 bases agree with TRBD2. The sequence derives from a girl aged 5-17 years with multiple sclerosis. The sequenced sample was blood. The CDR3, as DNA: TGTGCCAGCAGCTTCGGACTAGCGGGAGTGGGGGAGACCCAGTACTTC. The encoded protein is CASSFGLAGVGETQYF.